This section outlines one TCR beta chain sequence together with its context. This entry comes from a study of blood T cell repertoires in COVID-19. Overall study context: From the United States, Italy and Spain came samples of acute and convalescent COVID-19. Sample material is recorded as cDNA or gDNA derived from T cells, B-cell-depleted T cells, or PBMCs.

The CDR3 is 14 residues long. CDR1 and CDR2 (germline): MNHEY, SMNVEV (reference sequence). Deletions cut 2 bases from V and 5 bases from J, with 13 bases between. The authors' processing: Reference gene primer amplification in the assay estimated nucleated cell counts. Only in-frame clones appear in the TCRdb table, and some are missing; sequencing was by immunoSEQ multiplex PCR. Clone size and V and J calls were adopted from that table, with D and trimming inferred from the DNA. Of more than 85,000 clones listed, more than 75% are singletons. This chain joins TRBV27 and TRBJ2-7, with D possibly being TRBD1 (6 bases). Sequenced: peripheral blood. The clonotype comes from a woman aged 45-59 years with acute or convalescent COVID-19. CDR3 amino acids: CASSLTGTADEQYF. The CDR3 DNA is TGTGCCAGCAGTTTAACAGGGACCGCGGACGAGCAGTACTTC.